This T cell receptor (beta chain) is from a study of vaccination and CD4 T cells after COVID-19 (dated by TCRdb to the early 2020s). About the study as a whole: SARS-CoV-2 positivity had been established in the convalescent patients by nasal swab PCR, and mild disease was recorded in nine or ten of these patients and severe disease in one. Participants received two doses of either the Pfizer-BioNTech BNT162b2 vaccine (n=8) or the Moderna mRNA-1273 vaccine (n=2). Six males and four females were included in the convalescent cohort, with two Hispanic individuals, seven Caucasians, two Asians and one multiracial person represented. Post-COVID blood samples were collected from convalescent patients a median of approximately 93 days after diagnosis, with a range of roughly 35 to 170 days. Post-vaccine blood samples were obtained a median of approximately 74 days after the second vaccine dose, with a range of roughly 13 to 250 days. The cultures were stimulated with overlapping spike peptide pools from SARS-CoV-2 and from the common cold coronaviruses HCoV-NL63, HCoV-OC43 and HCoV-229E. Control cultures used a CEFX viral epitope pool as positive control, an HIV-1 Nef peptide pool as negative control, or no peptide. The spike-specific CD4+ TCR repertoire was compared before and after mRNA vaccination in over nine COVID-19 convalescent patients and a few infection-naive healthy vaccine recipients.

Study-wide conclusions, independent of this receptor: An increase in the median number of SARS-CoV-2-reactive clonotypes from 20 to 25 after infection to 38 after vaccination was observed, but the change was not found to be significant. Nearly all vaccine-specific clones in convalescent patients (304 of 307) were mono-reactive for SARS-CoV-2 spike rather than cross-reactive with common cold coronaviruses. The study included relatively few convalescent patients and did not analyze early timepoints after natural infection. In convalescent patients, a median roughly 87% of post-vaccine SARS-CoV-2-reactive clones were detected only after vaccination, suggesting vaccine-specific priming.

This clonotype turned up a few times. No antigen is known for it. Base qualities were left out, and no much larger clone turns up one base away. The library relied on PCR. DNA from cultured CD4+ T cells underwent TCR sequencing with the Oncomine TCR Beta short-read assay at the Johns Hopkins FTIC core. The QIAamp micro DNA kit was used to extract genomic DNA from the cultured CD4+ T cells. Oncomine TCR Beta libraries from cultured CD4+ T cells were pooled with unique dual indexes and sequenced on an Illumina iSeq 100. Per the source publication's procedure: Non-productive sequences were filtered out, and CDR3s that did not start with C, did not end with F or W, or were shorter than 7 amino acids were discarded. The MANAFEST web application was used to identify antigen-specific clonotypes by comparing peptide-stimulated wells against reference wells and other culture wells. To be called positive, a clone needed an FDR below 0.05, an odds ratio above 5, and a productive frequency above 0.1% in at least two of three replicate wells. A clonotype counted as cross-reactive if it showed significant expansion both in the SARS-CoV-2 spike wells and in at least one common cold coronavirus spike condition. Similarity between CDR3 sequences was evaluated in R version 3.6.1 using Levenshtein distances (stringdist) and unrooted phylogenetic trees (ape). The public reads were reprocessed in TCRdb via fastp at Q25 and MiXCR, keeping in-frame beta chains. Each CDR3 protein appears once, grouped with its most common genes and DNA. The V and J calls were not made by the authors but by TCRdb's processing. Across this sample there are about 16,000 distinct CDR3 sequences, with around 60% seen only once. About 9% of the sample lies in the top ten.

This specimen's treatment or condition label, per the study, means: roughly 10-day PBMC culture with coronavirus spike peptide pools or control peptides (ViraFEST assay). To expand antigen-specific T cells with peptide pools and then pick out the expanded clonotypes through TCR sequencing, the study relied on the ViraFEST assay. The positive SARS-CoV-2 PCR tests of the convalescent patients were dated from March to December 2020, before the Alpha, Beta and Delta variants emerged in the United States. Each well held two million PBMCs cultured with 9 to 10 ug/ml peptide pools in IMDM containing around 4.5% human AB serum and roughly 10 IU/ml IL-2. On days 3 and 7, half of the culture medium was replaced with fresh IL-2-containing medium. CD4+ T cells were isolated after less than twelve days of culture through negative selection using the EasySep CD4+ T cell isolation kit. Ficoll-Paque Plus gradient centrifugation was used to isolate PBMCs from whole blood, and the isolated PBMCs were then either used fresh or cryopreserved at -140C. Triplicate wells were generally used for each culture condition.

V drops 8 bases and J drops 1 base, leaving 17 bases in between. The germline V gene (reference sequence) gives CDR1 as MNHEY and CDR2 as SMNVEV. Reading from cysteine to phenylalanine, the CDR3 counts 16 amino acids. Solely the CDR3 DNA is kept, with 48 bases framed from the first base. Sample: CD4+ T cells from blood, cultured in vitro. The sequence was obtained from a human donor who had recovered from COVID-19. This chain joins TRBV27 to TRBJ2-2; a tentative D match to TRBD2 spans 6 bases. The CDR3 region: CASDRLLGGNTGELFF. The DNA sequence is as follows: TGTGCCAGCGACCGACTCTTGGGAGGGAACACCGGGGAGCTGTTTTTT.